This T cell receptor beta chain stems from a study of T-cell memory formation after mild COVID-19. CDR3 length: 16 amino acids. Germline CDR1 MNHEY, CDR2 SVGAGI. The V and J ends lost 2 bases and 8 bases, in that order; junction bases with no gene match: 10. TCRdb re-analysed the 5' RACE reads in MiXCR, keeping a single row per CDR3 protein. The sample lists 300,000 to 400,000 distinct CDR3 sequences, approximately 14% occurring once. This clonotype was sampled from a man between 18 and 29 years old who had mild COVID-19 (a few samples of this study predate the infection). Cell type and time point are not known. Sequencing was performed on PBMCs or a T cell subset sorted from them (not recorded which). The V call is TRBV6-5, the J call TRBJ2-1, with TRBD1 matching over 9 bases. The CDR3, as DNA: TGTGCCAGCAGTTACGCCCCGGGACAGGGTAAGGATGAGCAGTTCTTC. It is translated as CASSYAPGQGKDEQFF.